This paragraph reports one T cell receptor beta chain. Its antigen remains unknown. CDR3 size: 13 residues. Trimming pared 3 bases from V and 9 bases from J, leaving 11 bases between. CDR1 SGHNT and CDR2 YENEEA come from the germline V gene. Method: immunoSEQ multiplex PCR; TCRdb's copy keeps in-frame clones and lacks some. The sample holds approximately 130,000 clones, around 84% seen once. The data were obtained in a study of cytotoxic CD8 clonotypes in ibrutinib-treated CLL. Study observations and caveats: In comparison with age-matched healthy donors, baseline clonality was higher and tracked circulating CD8+ T-cell counts. Baseline levels were approached again at progression, after clonality had risen at ibrutinib response. Once treatment began, public clonotypes, which were uncommon, contracted or stayed stable.

The chain employs TRBV11-3 and TRBJ2-2, with D tentatively TRBD1 or TRBD2 (5 bases each). The specimen comprised PBMCs, sampled after 24 months of ibrutinib treatment. The sequence was collected from a human donor with chronic lymphocytic leukemia. The CDR3 nucleotides are TGTGCCAGCAGCTTGGGACCAGCCAGGGAGCTGTTTTTT. It yields the protein CASSLGPARELFF. The full variable domain, completed using reference TRBV11-3 and TRBJ2-2, is EAGVVQSPRYKIIEKKQPVAFWCNPISGHNTLYWYLQNLGQGPELLIRYENEEAVDDSQLPKDRFSAERLKGVDSTLKIQPAELGDSAVYLCASSLGPARELFFGEGSRLTVL.